Each of the 26 T cell receptor beta chains below was sequenced from the same sample in a study of T cell responses to AZD1222 COVID-19 vaccine. The repertoire was sequenced with immunoSEQ multiplex PCR; TCRdb's copy has only in-frame clones and lacks some. The data hold more than 85,000 clones, with about nine tenths observed a single time. The sequencing here drew on peripheral blood, taken 28 days after the second AZD1222 dose. These receptors all stem from an adult who received the AZD1222 COVID-19 vaccine.

The rearrangement joins TRBV6-1 to TRBJ1-5, with D perhaps matching TRBD1 (6 bases). The germline CDR1 and CDR2 sequences are MNHNS and SASEGT. Deletions cut 4 bases from V and 2 bases from J, with 15 bases between. The CDR3 has 16 amino acids. The CDR3 sequence is CASSGTAGVGNQPQHF. CDR3 DNA sequence: TGTGCCAGCAGTGGGACTGCAGGGGTGGGCAATCAGCCCCAGCATTTT.

The chain employs TRBV28 and TRBJ2-1, with D possibly being TRBD2 (6 bases). The V gene lost 11 bases and the J gene lost 11 bases, with 28 bases spanning the gap. The CDR3 is made up of 15 amino acids. CDR1 is MDHEN and CDR2 is SYDVKM in the germline V gene. CDR3 DNA sequence: TGTGCCCACTCCCCCGTGGGGCGACTAGGCGGGCAGCAGTTCTTC. It yields the protein CAHSPVGRLGGQQFF.

This clone was seen only a few times. The genes are TRBV2 and TRBJ1-5; a weak D match, TRBD1 (5 bases). From germline, CDR1 is SNHLY and CDR2 FYNNEI. Trimming left V 3 bases short and J 3 bases short, with 18 bases between. The CDR3 covers 17 residues. CDR3 DNA sequence: TGTGCCAGCAGTGACTCCTCGCGGGGACTAGACAATCAGCCCCAGCATTTT. Translation gives CASSDSSRGLDNQPQHF. Filled out from reference TRBV2 and TRBJ1-5, the complete variable domain reads EPEVTQTPSHQVTQMGQEVILRCVPISNHLYFYWYRQILGQKVEFLVSFYNNEISEKSEIFDDQFSVERPDGSNFTLKIRSTKLEDSAMYFCASSDSSRGLDNQPQHFGDGTRLSIL.

The genes are TRBV28 and TRBJ1-1; 11 bases are a match to TRBD1. CDR3 length: 15 amino acids. Germline V gene data show CDR1 as MDHEN and CDR2 as SYDVKM. V dropped 3 bases and J dropped 10; count of bases not matched to a gene: 10. The CDR3 DNA follows: TGTGCCAGCAGTTTTTCCGGGACAGGGGGACTTGGAGCTTTCTTT. It yields the protein CASSFSGTGGLGAFF.

The CDR3 spells CASTLPTGGTEAFF. CDR3 nucleotides: TGTGCCAGCACTCTGCCAACAGGGGGTACTGAAGCTTTCTTT. The rearrangement joins TRBV28 to TRBJ1-1, with 8 bases identical to TRBD1. From germline, CDR1 is MDHEN and CDR2 SYDVKM. The CDR3 spans 14 residues. V dropped 7 bases and J dropped 5; count of bases not matched to a gene: 9.

The rearrangement joins TRBV18 to TRBJ1-6; D unclear. Trimming removed 0 bases from V and 15 bases from J, with 15 bases in between. The CDR3 has 14 residues. Germline V CDR1 and CDR2: KGHSH, LQKENI. The CDR3 protein is CASSPPSSNGNLHF. For the CDR3, the DNA is TGTGCCAGCTCACCACCTAGTTCCAATGGGAACCTCCACTTT.

This chain connects TRBV7-2 to TRBJ1-2; D remains ambiguous. The CDR3 is 15 amino acids. V was cut by 6 bases and J by 5 bases, with 19 bases left in between. Germline CDR1 SGHTA, CDR2 FQGNSA. CDR3 in DNA: TGTGCCAGCAGGTCCACCTTTTCCTTTGAGTATGGCTACACCTTC. Encoded protein: CASRSTFSFEYGYTF.

CDR3 sequence reads: CAISEILQASYEQYF. The CDR3 DNA reads as TGTGCCATCAGTGAGATTTTACAGGCATCCTACGAGCAGTACTTC. The chain is built from TRBV10-3 and TRBJ2-7; D perhaps matches TRBD1 (5 bases). Looked up from germline, CDR1 is ENHRY and CDR2 is SYGVKD. Trimming took off 2 bases at V and 1 base at J, with 12 bases between the two ends. This CDR3 is 15 amino acids long.

J is TRBJ2-3 and V is TRBV30; TRBD2 matches 7 bases. The CDR3 covers 12 residues. Per the germline V gene, CDR1 is GTSNPN and CDR2 is SVGIG (reference sequence). V gave up 3 bases and J gave up 13 bases; unmatched junction bases: 10. CDR3 DNA: TGTGCCTGGAGACGGGGGGTAGGGGTCGAGTATTTT. It translates to CAWRRGVGVEYF.

V and J are TRBV25-1 and TRBJ2-2; unclear D gene. This CDR3 comprises 14 residues. V lost 4 bases to trimming and J lost 5 bases, with 11 bases between them. Germline CDR1 and CDR2: MGHDK and SYGVNS. CDR3: CASSGIRGTGELFF. CDR3 bases: TGTGCCAGCAGTGGAATCCGTGGGACCGGGGAGCTGTTTTTT.

The chain carries TRBV20-1 and TRBJ2-7, with D perhaps TRBD2 (6 bases). V was trimmed by 5 bases and J by 7 bases, leaving 21 bases between them. Germline V gives CDR1 DFQATT, CDR2 SNEGSKA (reference sequence). The CDR3 is 14 residues long. The CDR3 reads CSARAGTGMGEQYF. CDR3 bases: TGCAGTGCTCGTGCGGGGACGGGGATGGGAGAGCAGTACTTC.

V is TRBV30 and J is TRBJ1-5; D uncertain. Trimming removed 0 bases at V and 5 bases at J, with 8 bases between. Per germline, CDR1 GTSNPN and CDR2 SVGIG (reference sequence). The CDR3 is 13 amino acids. DNA for the CDR3: TGTGCCTGGAGTGTTCTAGGTGATCAGCCCCAGCATTTT. This gives the protein CAWSVLGDQPQHF. The full variable domain, completed using reference TRBV30 and TRBJ1-5, is SQTIHQWPATLVQPVGSPLSLECTVEGTSNPNLYWYRQAAGRGLQLLFYSVGIGQISSEVPQNLSASRPQDRQFILSSKKLLLSDSGFYLCAWSVLGDQPQHFGDGTRLSIL.

The V gene is TRBV18, the J gene TRBJ2-7, with a possible D match to TRBD1 (5 bases). Trimming pared 1 base from V and 0 bases from J, leaving 13 bases between. Germline V lookup: CDR1 KGHSH, CDR2 LQKENI. The CDR3 length is 16 residues. The CDR3 nucleotides are TGTGCCAGCTCACCACAGGGGAAGGGCAGCTCCTACGAGCAGTACTTC. Translated, it gives CASSPQGKGSSYEQYF.

This clone was counted a few times. The V gene is TRBV5-6, the J gene TRBJ1-3; D perhaps matches TRBD1 (6 bases). CDR1 SGHDT and CDR2 YYEEEE come from the germline V gene. The CDR3 spans 14 residues. The germline V and J ends were trimmed by 4 bases and 1 base, with 9 bases remaining between them. The DNA for the CDR3 is TGTGCCAGCAGCCACAGGGCGTCTGGAAACACCATATATTTT. It codes for CASSHRASGNTIYF.

This chain connects TRBV5-1 to TRBJ1-2; TRBD1 is a possible D gene (5 bases). The CDR3 contains 14 residues. Deletions cut 8 bases from V and 4 bases from J, with 18 bases between. Germline V gives CDR1 SGHRS, CDR2 YFSETQ. The CDR3 DNA reads as TGCGCCAGTGGGACTACGGCGGCCGGCTATGGCTACACCTTC. It encodes CASGTTAAGYGYTF.

This clone is medium-sized within its sample. As DNA, the CDR3 is TGCAGCGTTCGAAAGGGGGCTAATGAAAAACTGTTTTTT. Protein product: CSVRKGANEKLFF. J is TRBJ1-4 and V is TRBV29-1, with D perhaps TRBD1 (6 bases). This CDR3 has 13 amino acids. The V gene's germline CDR1 is SQVTM and CDR2 ANQGSEA. Deletions cut 5 bases from V and 3 bases from J, with 10 bases between.

The gene calls are TRBV12-5 and TRBJ2-4; 8 bases fit TRBD2. V lost 2 bases, J lost 5 bases, and 5 bases stayed unmatched. CDR1 is LGHNT, CDR2 FRNRAP, per germline. The CDR3 extends over 15 amino acids. CDR3 sequence reads: CASGLSREGENIQYF. In nucleotides, the CDR3 is TGTGCTAGTGGTTTGAGTCGGGAGGGGGAAAACATTCAGTACTTC. Based on the CDR3 plus reference TRBV12-5 and TRBJ2-4, the full variable domain is DARVTQTPRHKVTEMGQEVTMRCQPILGHNTVFWYRQTMMQGLELLAYFRNRAPLDDSGMPKDRFSAEMPDATLATLKIQPSEPRDSAVYFCASGLSREGENIQYFGAGTRLSVL.

This clone has a handful of counts. This sequence joins TRBV18 and TRBJ2-7; D is uncertain. The CDR3 consists of 13 residues. The V gene lost 0 bases and the J gene lost 7 bases, with 10 bases spanning the gap. Germline CDR1 and CDR2: KGHSH and LQKENI. In nucleotides, the CDR3 is TGTGCCAGCTCACCACCGAACGAGCCGGAGCAGTACTTC. This gives the protein CASSPPNEPEQYF.

This clone turned up a few times. The chain employs TRBV5-1 and TRBJ1-1; D remains ambiguous. Germline CDR1 SGHRS, CDR2 YFSETQ. CDR3 length equals 16 residues. Trimming left V 0 bases short and J 6 bases short, with 18 bases between. For the CDR3, the DNA is TGCGCCAGCAGCTTGGCCGTAGGTTTTCGACCTTCTGAAGCTTTCTTT. Residues: CASSLAVGFRPSEAFF.

J is TRBJ2-3 and V is TRBV18, with TRBD2 identical over 11 bases. Germline V gives CDR1 KGHSH, CDR2 LQKENI. This CDR3 has 17 residues. V dropped 2 bases and J dropped 8; count of bases not matched to a gene: 12. In DNA, the CDR3 is TGTGCCAGCTCACCAGCGACTAGCGGGACACTGGTGGGTACGCAGTATTTT. Its translation: CASSPATSGTLVGTQYF.

The chain combines TRBV6-5 with TRBJ2-1, with 12 bases aligning to TRBD1. The CDR3 has 14 amino acids. Unmatched junction bases numbered 2, after V lost 5 bases and J lost 6 bases. Germline V CDR1 and CDR2: MNHEY, SVGAGI. CDR3 region: CASSRDRGPNEQFF. In nucleotides, the CDR3 is TGTGCCAGCAGTCGGGACAGGGGGCCCAATGAGCAGTTCTTC.

The chain uses TRBV30 and TRBJ2-1; D possibly matches TRBD1 or TRBD2 (6 bases each). This CDR3 is 16 amino acids long. Germline values: CDR1 GTSNPN, CDR2 SVGIG (reference sequence). The CDR3 region is CAWRQGRGGPYNEQFF. The CDR3 DNA sequence: TGTGCTTGGCGCCAGGGGAGAGGAGGGCCCTACAATGAGCAGTTCTTC.

DNA of the CDR3: TGTGCCAGCAGCTTAGTCCGAAGTGAGGGGACAGTGAACACTGAAGCTTTCTTT. Translating it yields CASSLVRSEGTVNTEAFF. V gene TRBV7-8 combines with J gene TRBJ1-1, with 7 positions matching TRBD1. This CDR3 region has 18 residues. From germline, CDR1 is SGHVS and CDR2 FQNEAQ. V dropped 1 base and J dropped 0; count of bases not matched to a gene: 11.

The gene calls are TRBV6-6 and TRBJ1-5; tentative D call: TRBD1 (5 bases). This CDR3 spans 14 amino acids. Looked up from germline, CDR1 is MNHNY and CDR2 is SVGAGI (reference sequence). V lost 6 bases, J lost 4 bases, and 13 bases lay in between. CDR3 nucleotides: TGTGCCAGCAGCCCGACAGTTGGGAATCAGCCCCAGCATTTT. Its protein product is CASSPTVGNQPQHF.

This clone was found many times. Other nucleotide sequences from this sample produce the same CDR3. V is TRBV19 and J is TRBJ2-1, with D possibly TRBD1 on 6 matching bases. The germline gives CDR1 LNHDA, CDR2 SQIVND (reference sequence). V lost 5 bases to trimming and J lost 0 bases, with 11 bases between them. The CDR3 length is 15 residues. CDR3 region: CASSPTGSSYNEQFF. CDR3 bases: TGTGCCAGTAGTCCTACAGGGAGCTCCTACAATGAGCAGTTCTTC.

The V call is TRBV30, the J call TRBJ2-1; 12 nucleotides agree with TRBD2. CDR1 GTSNPN and CDR2 SVGIG come from the germline V gene (reference sequence). The CDR3 is made up of 16 amino acids. V shed 2 bases and J 7 bases; nucleotides not matched to a gene: 9. This chain's CDR3 is CAWSSRRTSGKNEQFF. CDR3 nucleotide sequence: TGTGCCTGGAGTTCGAGAAGGACTAGCGGGAAGAATGAGCAGTTCTTC.